The 4 T cell receptor beta chains reported below all come from one sample, sequenced in a study of neoadjuvant anti-PD-1 for oral cavity cancer. The data were produced by immunoSEQ multiplex PCR, yet TCRdb's version contains in-frame clones alone and is incomplete. The sample holds approximately 7,600 clones, nearly 55% seen once. The starting material was tumor tissue, obtained before nivolumab (anti-PD-1) treatment. The receptors originated from a person aged 40 to 85 with oral cavity squamous cell carcinoma.

J is TRBJ1-2 and V is TRBV10-3; D is unresolved. Trimming removed 2 bases at V and 7 bases at J, with 11 bases between. The CDR3 totals 13 residues. The germline gives CDR1 ENHRY, CDR2 SYGVKD. CDR3 residues: CAISESLVSGYTF. The CDR3 region has the DNA TGTGCCATCAGTGAGAGTTTGGTGAGTGGCTACACCTTC.

This rearrangement joins TRBV6-1 to TRBJ2-5, with D unresolved. The V gene's germline CDR1 is MNHNS and CDR2 SASEGT. Trimming took off 3 bases at V and 7 bases at J, with 12 bases between the two ends. The CDR3 is 13 amino acids. The CDR3 here is CASSDPSLGTQYF. The CDR3 nucleotides are TGTGCCAGCAGTGACCCTTCCCTGGGGACCCAGTACTTC.

The V call is TRBV5-6, the J call TRBJ1-2, with TRBD1 as a possible D gene (6 bases). V lost 5 bases and J 0 bases, leaving 14 bases between the germline ends. This CDR3 is built from 15 residues. CDR1 SGHDT and CDR2 YYEEEE come from the germline V gene. For the CDR3, the DNA is TGTGCCAGCAGTTTGACAGGAGATACTAACTATGGCTACACCTTC. This sequence encodes CASSLTGDTNYGYTF.

The chain recombines TRBV4-3 with TRBJ2-6; no clear D gene. The CDR3 loop spans 15 amino acids. Germline V CDR1 and CDR2: LGHNA, YSLEER. Trimming took off 4 bases at V and 2 bases at J, with 9 bases between the two ends. This CDR3 is CASSLQTTGANVLTF. CDR3 in DNA: TGCGCCAGCAGCCTCCAGACCACTGGGGCCAACGTCCTGACTTTC.